Detailed here is one TCR beta chain. This specimen belongs to a study of T cell responses to AZD1222 COVID-19 vaccine. Profiled with immunoSEQ multiplex PCR; TCRdb holds only in-frame clones, not every one. The profile shows about 130,000 clones, around 90% of them singletons. The TCR originated in an adult who received the AZD1222 COVID-19 vaccine. Specimen: peripheral blood, collected 28 days after the second AZD1222 dose.

This chain's CDR3 is CASSQDHGDTQYF. CDR3 DNA sequence: TGCGCCAGCAGCCAAGATCATGGGGATACGCAGTATTTT. The chain joins TRBV4-1 to TRBJ2-3; no clear D. With 0 bases removed from V and 6 bases from J, the gap between germline ends came to 7 bases. The length of the CDR3 is 13 residues. Germline CDR1 MGHRA, CDR2 YSYEKL.